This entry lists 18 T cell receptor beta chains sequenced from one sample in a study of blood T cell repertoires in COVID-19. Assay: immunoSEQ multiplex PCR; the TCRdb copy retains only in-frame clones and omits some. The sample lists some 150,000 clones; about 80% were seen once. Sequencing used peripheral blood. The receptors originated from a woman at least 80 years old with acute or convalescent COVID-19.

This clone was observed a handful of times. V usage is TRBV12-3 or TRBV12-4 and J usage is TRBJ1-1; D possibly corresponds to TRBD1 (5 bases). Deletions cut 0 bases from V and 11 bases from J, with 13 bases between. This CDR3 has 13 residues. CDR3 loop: CASSLAQGGTAFF. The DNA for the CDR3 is TGTGCCAGCAGTTTAGCTCAGGGAGGTACGGCTTTCTTT.

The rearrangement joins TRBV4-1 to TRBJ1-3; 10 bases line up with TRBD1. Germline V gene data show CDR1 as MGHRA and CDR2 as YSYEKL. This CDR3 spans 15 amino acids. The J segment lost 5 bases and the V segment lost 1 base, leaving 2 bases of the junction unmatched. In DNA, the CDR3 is TGCGCCAGCAGCCAAGTGGGACAGGGGAGAAACACCATATATTTT. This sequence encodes CASSQVGQGRNTIYF.

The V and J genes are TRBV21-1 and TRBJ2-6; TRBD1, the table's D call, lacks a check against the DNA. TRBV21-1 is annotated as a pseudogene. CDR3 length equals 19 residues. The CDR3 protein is CASSNRTGFTRCGANVLTF. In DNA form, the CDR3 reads TGTGCCAGCAGCAATCGGACAGGGTTTACACGTTGTGGGGCCAACGTCCTGACTTTC.

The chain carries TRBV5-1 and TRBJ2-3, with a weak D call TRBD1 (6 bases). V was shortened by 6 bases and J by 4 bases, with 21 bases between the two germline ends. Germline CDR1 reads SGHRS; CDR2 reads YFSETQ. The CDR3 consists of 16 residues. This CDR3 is CASTPTGQRKADTQYF. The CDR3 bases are TGCGCCAGCACTCCTACAGGGCAGAGAAAAGCAGATACGCAGTATTTT.

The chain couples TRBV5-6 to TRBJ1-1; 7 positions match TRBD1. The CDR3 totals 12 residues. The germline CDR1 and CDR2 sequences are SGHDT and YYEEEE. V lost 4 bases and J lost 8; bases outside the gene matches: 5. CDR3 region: CASSQGQLEAFF. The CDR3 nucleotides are TGTGCCAGCAGCCAGGGACAGCTAGAAGCTTTCTTT.

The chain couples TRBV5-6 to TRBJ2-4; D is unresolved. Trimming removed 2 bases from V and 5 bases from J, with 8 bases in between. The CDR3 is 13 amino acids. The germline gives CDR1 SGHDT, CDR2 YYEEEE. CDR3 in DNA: TGTGCCAGCAGCTTCGAGGATGAAAACATTCAGTACTTC. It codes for CASSFEDENIQYF.

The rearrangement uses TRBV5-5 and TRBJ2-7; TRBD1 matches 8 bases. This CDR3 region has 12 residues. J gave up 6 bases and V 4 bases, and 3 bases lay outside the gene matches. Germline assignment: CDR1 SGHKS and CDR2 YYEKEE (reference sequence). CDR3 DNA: TGTGCCAGCAGCCCGACAGGGGTCGAGCAGTACTTC. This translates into CASSPTGVEQYF.

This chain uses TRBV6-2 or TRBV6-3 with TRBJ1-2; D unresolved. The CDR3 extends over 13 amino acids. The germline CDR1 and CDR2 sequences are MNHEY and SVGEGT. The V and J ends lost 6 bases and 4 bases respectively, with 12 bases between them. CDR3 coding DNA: TGTGCCAGCAGCCGGGAGGGAAGCTATGGCTACACCTTC. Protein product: CASSREGSYGYTF.

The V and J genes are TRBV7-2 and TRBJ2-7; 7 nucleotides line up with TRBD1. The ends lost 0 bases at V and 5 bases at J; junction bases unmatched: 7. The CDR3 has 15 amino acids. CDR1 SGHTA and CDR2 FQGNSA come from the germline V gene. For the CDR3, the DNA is TGTGCCAGCAGCTTAGCAACAGGGGTTGGGCACGAGCAGTACTTC. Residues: CASSLATGVGHEQYF. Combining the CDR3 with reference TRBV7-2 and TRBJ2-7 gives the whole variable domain GAGVSQSPSNKVTEKGKDVELRCDPISGHTALYWYRQSLGQGLEFLIYFQGNSAPDKSGLPSDRFSAERTGGSVSTLTIQRTQQEDSAVYLCASSLATGVGHEQYFGPGTRLTVT.

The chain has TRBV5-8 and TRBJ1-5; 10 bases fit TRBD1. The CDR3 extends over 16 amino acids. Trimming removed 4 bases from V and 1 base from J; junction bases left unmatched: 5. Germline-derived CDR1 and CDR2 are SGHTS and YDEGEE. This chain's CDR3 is CASSEDRGVSNQPQHF. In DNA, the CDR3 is TGTGCCAGCAGCGAGGACAGGGGGGTGAGCAATCAGCCCCAGCATTTT.

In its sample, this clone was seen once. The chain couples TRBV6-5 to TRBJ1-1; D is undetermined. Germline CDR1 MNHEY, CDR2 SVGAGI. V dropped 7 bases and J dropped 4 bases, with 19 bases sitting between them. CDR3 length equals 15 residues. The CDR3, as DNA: TGTGCCAGCATAGATCCCGATGGAGACGGCACTGAAGCTTTCTTT. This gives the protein CASIDPDGDGTEAFF.

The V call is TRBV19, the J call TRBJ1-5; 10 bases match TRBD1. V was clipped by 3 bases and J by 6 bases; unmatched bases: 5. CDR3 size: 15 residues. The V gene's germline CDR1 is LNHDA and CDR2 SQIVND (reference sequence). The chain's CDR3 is CASSMLGTGVQPQHF. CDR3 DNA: TGTGCCAGTAGTATGTTAGGGACAGGGGTTCAGCCCCAGCATTTT.

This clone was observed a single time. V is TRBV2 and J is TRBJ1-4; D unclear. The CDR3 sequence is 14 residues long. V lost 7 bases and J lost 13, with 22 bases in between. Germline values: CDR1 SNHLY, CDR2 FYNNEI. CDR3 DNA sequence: TGTGCCAGCACCAGCCGGGTCACACTCCAGAGACTGTTTTTT. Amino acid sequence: CASTSRVTLQRLFF.

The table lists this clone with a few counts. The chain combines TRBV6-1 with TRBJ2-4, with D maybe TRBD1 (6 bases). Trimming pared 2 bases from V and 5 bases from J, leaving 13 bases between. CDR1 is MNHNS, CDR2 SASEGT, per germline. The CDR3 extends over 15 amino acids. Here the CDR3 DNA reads TGTGCCAGCAGTGAAATCGGCAGGGGACAAAACATTCAGTACTTC. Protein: CASSEIGRGQNIQYF.

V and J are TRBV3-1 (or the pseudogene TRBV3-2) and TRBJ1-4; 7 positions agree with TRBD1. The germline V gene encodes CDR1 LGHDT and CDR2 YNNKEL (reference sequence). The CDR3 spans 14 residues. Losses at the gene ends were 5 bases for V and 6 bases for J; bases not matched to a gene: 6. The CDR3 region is CASSGAGTDEKLFF. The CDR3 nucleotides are TGTGCCAGCAGCGGCGCCGGGACAGATGAAAAACTGTTTTTT.

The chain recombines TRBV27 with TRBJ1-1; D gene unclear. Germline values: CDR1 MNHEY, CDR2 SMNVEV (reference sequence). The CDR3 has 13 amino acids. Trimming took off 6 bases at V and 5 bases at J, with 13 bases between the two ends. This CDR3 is CASSLYAGTEAFF. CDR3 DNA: TGTGCCAGCAGCCTTTACGCAGGTACTGAAGCTTTCTTT.

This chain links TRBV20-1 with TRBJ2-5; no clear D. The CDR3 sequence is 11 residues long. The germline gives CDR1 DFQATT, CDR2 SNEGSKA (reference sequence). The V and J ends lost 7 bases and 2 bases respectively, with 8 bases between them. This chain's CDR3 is CSVYTQETQYF. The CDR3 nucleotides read TGCAGTGTTTATACTCAAGAGACCCAGTACTTC.

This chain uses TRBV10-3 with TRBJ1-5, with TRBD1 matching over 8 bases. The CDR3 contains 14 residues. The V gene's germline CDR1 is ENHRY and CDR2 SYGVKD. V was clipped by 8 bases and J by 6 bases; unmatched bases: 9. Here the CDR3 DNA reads TGTGCCATCTCCCCGGGACAGGAGGGTCAGCCCCAGCATTTT. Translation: CAISPGQEGQPQHF.